This TCR beta chain was identified during a study of T-cell memory formation after mild COVID-19. Study-level information: There were largely donor-specific TCR clusters.

As to this clonotype: The target antigen is unknown.

The CDR3 contains 17 residues. V dropped 0 bases and J dropped 0; count of bases not matched to a gene: 1. From germline, CDR1 is SGDLS and CDR2 YYNGEE. Study-wide results and caveats: Proof of SARS-CoV-2 specificity was absent for the second-wave clones that crested on day 37. Prior to infection, memory already included some responding clones, suggesting cross-reactive memory joined.

With constant-segment primers, 5'RACE yielded cDNA libraries of TCR alpha and TCR beta that carried sample barcodes and UMIs. A single record per CDR3 protein comes from TCRdb applying MiXCR to the 5' RACE reads. The data show about 470,000 distinct CDR3 sequences, with approximately 25% seen just once and around 13% held by the top ten. Specimen: PBMCs or a T cell subset sorted from them (not recorded which). The source of this sequence is an adult woman who had mild COVID-19 (a few samples of this study predate the infection). Cell type and time point are not known. The chain joins TRBV9 to TRBJ2-5, with 14 bases fitting TRBD2. CDR3 DNA: TGTGCCAGCAGCGTAGGGGGACTAGCGGGGGACCAAGAGACCCAGTACTTC. Protein sequence: CASSVGGLAGDQETQYF.